The sequence of this T cell receptor (beta chain) was determined in a study of blood T cell repertoires in COVID-19. Under the authors' procedure: Estimation of nucleated cell counts relied on the amplification of reference gene primers. TCRdb's copy holds only in-frame clones and misses some; the assay was immunoSEQ multiplex PCR. Clonal size and the V and J genes are those of that table, whereas D and trimming came from the DNA. The sample contains about 90,000 clones, roughly nine tenths of which appear only once. The V gene lost 0 bases and the J gene lost 4 bases, with 13 bases spanning the gap. The CDR3 spans 16 residues. Germline V gene data show CDR1 as SGHRS and CDR2 as YFSETQ.

This sequence originates from a human donor with active COVID-19. The donor label of this sample is uncertain. The chain is built from TRBV5-1 and TRBJ1-4; possible D gene TRBD1, 6 bases. Input material: peripheral blood. CDR3: CASSLARGSVNEKLFF. Here the CDR3 DNA reads TGCGCCAGCAGCTTGGCCAGGGGCAGCGTTAATGAAAAACTGTTTTTT.